One sample yielded the 10 T cell receptor beta chains listed below, sequenced in a study of Ad26.COV2.S vaccination and SARS-CoV-2 variants. Generated by immunoSEQ multiplex PCR, the TCRdb table keeps only in-frame clones and is missing some. This sample yields roughly 700,000 clones, of which more than 70% are seen a single time; nearly 1.5% belongs to the top ten. The treatment was: about 20 received Ad26.COV2.S at low or high dose, single or two shots; roughly 5 received placebo; per-sample allocation not given. The samples date from day 63 after the first vaccine or placebo injection. Sample: peripheral blood, taken in a trial of Ad26.COV2.S vaccine versus placebo. These receptors came from a person between 18 and 65 years old who received the Ad26.COV2.S COVID-19 vaccine or a placebo.

The chain recombines TRBV29-1 with TRBJ1-1, with D possibly TRBD1 on 5 matching bases. V lost 3 bases, J lost 4 bases, and 9 bases lay in between. Germline V gene lookup returns CDR1 SQVTM and CDR2 ANQGSEA. CDR3 length equals 12 residues. CDR3 coding DNA: TGCAGCGTTGATCAGGGAGGCACTGAAGCTTTCTTT. It is translated as CSVDQGGTEAFF.

The chain has TRBV4-3 and TRBJ1-2; no reliable D call. The germline V and J ends were trimmed by 4 bases and 4 bases, with 16 bases remaining between them. CDR1 and CDR2 from the germline V gene are LGHNA and YSLEER. There are 15 residues in the CDR3. The CDR3 DNA reads as TGCGCCAGCAGCCCGCTACTCGGCGAATTCTATGGCTACACCTTC. This translates into CASSPLLGEFYGYTF.

This clone was recorded at least ten times. The chain has TRBV6-5 and TRBJ1-6; 7 bases are shared with TRBD1. Germline V gene lookup returns CDR1 MNHEY and CDR2 SVGAGI. V dropped 4 bases and J dropped 4; count of bases not matched to a gene: 1. CDR3 length: 14 amino acids. The DNA for the CDR3 is TGTGCCAGCAGTTGGGACAGATATAATTCACCCCTCCACTTT. Its translation is CASSWDRYNSPLHF.

This rearrangement joins TRBV19 to TRBJ2-7; possible D gene TRBD1, 8 bases. The ends were cut back, 6 bases at V and 5 bases at J, with 20 bases in the middle. The CDR3 covers 15 residues. Germline V gives CDR1 LNHDA, CDR2 SQIVND (reference sequence). CDR3: CASRPGGGRGDEQYF. CDR3 bases: TGTGCCAGTAGGCCAGGGGGCGGGAGAGGAGACGAGCAGTACTTC.

In its sample, this clone was seen once. This chain links TRBV6-6 with TRBJ1-4; D call uncertain. CDR3 length equals 14 residues. V lost 2 bases and J lost 8, with 12 bases in between. The germline V gene encodes CDR1 MNHNY and CDR2 SVGAGI (reference sequence). The CDR3 protein is CASSYVQNIEKLFF. In DNA form, the CDR3 reads TGTGCCAGCAGTTACGTACAGAACATCGAAAAACTGTTTTTT.

V usage is TRBV7-9 and J usage is TRBJ1-4, with 9 positions matching TRBD1. The CDR3 totals 15 residues. In germline, CDR1 is SEHNR, CDR2 FQNEAQ (reference sequence). V was pared by 2 bases and J by 8 bases, with 6 bases of the junction left unmatched. The CDR3 region is CASSLWDREKEKLFF. The CDR3 bases are TGTGCCAGCAGCTTATGGGACAGGGAGAAGGAAAAACTGTTTTTT.

In regard to this clone: Germline is not matched at one junction end, which may reflect a read error. V is TRBV7-3 and J is TRBJ1-2, with a tentative D call TRBD1 (5 bases). This CDR3 spans 12 amino acids. The V gene's germline CDR1 is SGHTA and CDR2 FQGTGA. DNA for the CDR3: TGTGCCAGCAGCTCTCAGGGAGATGTCAGATACTTC. This codes for CASSSQGDVRYF.

This clone appeared once. This sample includes further DNA sequences coding for the same CDR3. The chain joins TRBV5-1 to TRBJ2-3, with unresolved D. Germline CDR1 SGHRS, CDR2 YFSETQ. The V end lost 0 bases, the J end lost 1 base, and 6 bases lay between the germline ends. This CDR3 region has 14 residues. Here the CDR3 reads CASSLVPGTDTQYF. For the CDR3, the DNA is TGCGCCAGCAGCTTGGTACCGGGCACAGATACGCAGTATTTT. Supplemented by reference TRBV5-1 and TRBJ2-3, the full variable domain reads KAGVTQTPRYLIKTRGQQVTLSCSPISGHRSVSWYQQTPGQGLQFLFEYFSETQRNKGNFPGRFSGRQFSNSRSEMNVSTLELGDSALYLCASSLVPGTDTQYFGPGTRLTVL.

The rearrangement joins TRBV3-1 (or the pseudogene TRBV3-2) to TRBJ1-6; maybe TRBD1 (5 bases). Trimming stripped 5 bases from V and 6 bases from J, with 8 bases between. The V gene's germline CDR1 is LGHDT and CDR2 YNNKEL (reference sequence). The CDR3 is made up of 13 amino acids. Here the CDR3 reads CASSSTVNSPLHF. CDR3 bases: TGTGCCAGCAGCTCGACAGTTAATTCACCCCTCCACTTT.

The J gene is TRBJ1-5, the V gene TRBV19; D remains ambiguous. Between the trimmed V and J ends, which lost 1 base and 6 bases, there was a span of 10 bases. Germline CDR1 LNHDA, CDR2 SQIVND (reference sequence). The CDR3 is 14 residues long. The CDR3 DNA reads as TGTGCCAGTAGTATAGCTGAAGCCACTCAGCCCCAGCATTTT. Amino acid sequence: CASSIAEATQPQHF. Full variable domain (missing parts from reference TRBV19 and TRBJ1-5): DGGITQSPKYLFRKEGQNVTLSCEQNLNHDAMYWYRQDPGQGLRLIYYSQIVNDFQKGDIAEGYSVSREKKESFPLTVTSAQKNPTAFYLCASSIAEATQPQHFGDGTRLSIL.